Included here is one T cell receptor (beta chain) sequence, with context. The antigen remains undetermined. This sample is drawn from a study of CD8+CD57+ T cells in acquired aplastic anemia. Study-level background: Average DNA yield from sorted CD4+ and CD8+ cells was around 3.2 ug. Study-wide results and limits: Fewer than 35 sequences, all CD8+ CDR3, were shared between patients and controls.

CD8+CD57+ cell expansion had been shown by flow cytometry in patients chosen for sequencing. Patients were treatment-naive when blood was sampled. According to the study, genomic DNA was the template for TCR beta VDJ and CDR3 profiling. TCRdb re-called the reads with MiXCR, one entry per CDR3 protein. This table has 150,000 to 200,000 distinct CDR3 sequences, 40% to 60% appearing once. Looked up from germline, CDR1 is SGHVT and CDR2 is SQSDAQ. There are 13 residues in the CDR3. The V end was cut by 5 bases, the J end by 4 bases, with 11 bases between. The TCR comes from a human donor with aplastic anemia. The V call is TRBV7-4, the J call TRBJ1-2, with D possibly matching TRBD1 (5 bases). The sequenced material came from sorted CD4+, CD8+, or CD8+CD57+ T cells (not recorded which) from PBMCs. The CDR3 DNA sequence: TGTGCCAGCAGCCCTTCCGGGGGCTATGGCTACACCTTC. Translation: CASSPSGGYGYTF.